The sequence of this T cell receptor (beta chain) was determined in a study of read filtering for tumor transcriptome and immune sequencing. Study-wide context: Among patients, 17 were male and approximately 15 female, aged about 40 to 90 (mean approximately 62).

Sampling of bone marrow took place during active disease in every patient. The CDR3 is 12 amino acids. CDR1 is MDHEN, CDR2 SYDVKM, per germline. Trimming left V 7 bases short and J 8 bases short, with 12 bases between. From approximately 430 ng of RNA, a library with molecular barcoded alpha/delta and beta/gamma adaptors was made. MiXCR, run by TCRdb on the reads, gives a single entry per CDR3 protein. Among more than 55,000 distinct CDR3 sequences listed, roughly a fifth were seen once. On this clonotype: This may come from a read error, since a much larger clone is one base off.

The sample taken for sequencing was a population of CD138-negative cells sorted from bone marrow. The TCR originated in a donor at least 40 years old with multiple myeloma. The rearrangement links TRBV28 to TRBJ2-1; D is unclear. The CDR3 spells CASTAPPDEQFF. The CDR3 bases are TGTGCCAGCACCGCCCCCCCCGATGAGCAGTTCTTC.